This entry concerns a single T cell receptor (beta chain). Its antigen is still unknown. Germline V gene lookup returns CDR1 SGDLS and CDR2 YYNGEE. The CDR3 is 16 amino acids. Unmatched junction bases numbered 4, after V lost 0 bases and J lost 3 bases. The sample originates from a study of identical twins. TCRdb re-called the 5' RACE reads with MiXCR, one entry per CDR3 protein. The sample has 1.5 million to 2 million distinct CDR3 sequences; about 32% are singletons. Findings and limits, study-wide: Without tracking the same donors, conclusions rested on cross-sectional statistical analysis. Memory repertoires lacked the insertion deficit that abundant cord blood beta clonotypes showed.

The receptor was derived from a newborn girl in good health. The sample was cord blood. The chain carries TRBV9 and TRBJ2-1; 9 bases map to TRBD2. CDR3 protein: CASSVEASGVYNEQFF. In nucleotides, the CDR3 is TGTGCCAGCAGCGTAGAAGCTAGCGGGGTCTACAATGAGCAGTTCTTC.